These 26 T cell receptor beta chains were all obtained from the same sample, sequenced in a study of metastatic and nonmetastatic thyroid tumors. Among the patients, none had received any treatment before thyroid surgery. TCRdb reprocessed the PCR reads via MiXCR. Of about 32,000 clones in the sample, roughly 6.8% were seen once. Specimen: blood. These receptors were obtained from a female donor with papillary thyroid cancer or a benign thyroid nodule (not recorded which). Some clones in this sample may be carry-over from other donors' samples.

This clone was observed at least ten times. The chain links TRBV9 to TRBJ2-1; no clear D gene. This CDR3 has 13 amino acids. Germline assignment: CDR1 SGDLS and CDR2 YYNGEE. Trimming cost V 0 bases and J 10 bases, with 11 bases left between them. DNA of the CDR3: TGTGCCAGCAGCGTAGAATGGTGGTACGAGCAGTTCTTC. Its translation: CASSVEWWYEQFF.

The sample holds many counts of this clone. The rearrangement uses TRBV3-1 and TRBJ2-5; 8 nucleotides match TRBD2. The germline CDR1 and CDR2 sequences are LGHDT and YNNKEL (reference sequence). V shed 4 bases, J shed 2 bases, and the junction held 9 bases outside the gene matches. The CDR3 has 16 residues. The chain's CDR3 is CASSPGVLADQETQYF. Here the CDR3 DNA reads TGTGCCAGCAGCCCCGGGGTACTAGCGGATCAAGAGACCCAGTACTTC.

This clone was observed many times. Other nucleotide sequences from this sample produce the same CDR3. V usage is TRBV7-2 and J usage is TRBJ1-3, with D unresolved. V was cut by 4 bases and J by 3 bases, with 10 bases left in between. The CDR3 is made up of 14 amino acids. Germline V lookup: CDR1 SGHTA, CDR2 FQGNSA. The CDR3 here is CASSSAGFGNTIYF. In DNA, the CDR3 is TGTGCCAGCAGCTCAGCCGGTTTTGGAAACACCATATATTTT. Using reference TRBV7-2 and TRBJ1-3 for the parts outside the CDR3, the full variable domain is GAGVSQSPSNKVTEKGKDVELRCDPISGHTALYWYRQSLGQGLEFLIYFQGNSAPDKSGLPSDRFSAERTGGSVSTLTIQRTQQEDSAVYLCASSSAGFGNTIYFGEGSWLTVV.

The table lists this clone with many counts. The chain employs TRBV12-3 or TRBV12-4 and TRBJ1-4; maybe TRBD1 (6 bases). The germline V and J ends were trimmed by 7 bases and 2 bases, with 11 bases remaining between them. The CDR3 is 14 amino acids. The CDR3 protein is CASTQRGTNEKLFF. The CDR3 DNA reads as TGTGCCAGCACCCAGAGGGGGACTAATGAAAAACTGTTTTTT.

As for this clone: This may stem from a read error, because a much larger clone lies one nucleotide away. The V gene is TRBV4-3, the J gene TRBJ2-7; D not certain. V shed 0 bases and J shed 3 bases, with 9 bases lying between them. This CDR3 has 14 amino acids. Looked up from germline, CDR1 is LGHNA and CDR2 is YSLEER. The CDR3 is CASSQDIGSYEQYF. The CDR3 region has the DNA TGCGCCAGCAGCCAAGATATTGGCAGCTACGAGCAGTACTTC.

This clone has at least ten counts. V and J are TRBV10-3 and TRBJ2-2, with D hard to call. CDR1 is ENHRY and CDR2 is SYGVKD in the germline V gene. CDR3 length: 15 amino acids. With 2 bases removed from V and 1 base from J, the gap between germline ends came to 8 bases. This chain's CDR3 is CAISEAELNTGELFF. The CDR3 nucleotides read TGTGCCATCAGTGAGGCAGAACTGAACACCGGGGAGCTGTTTTTT.

There are many counts of this clone. This chain uses TRBV27 with TRBJ2-4; 8 positions agree with TRBD1. Germline V gives CDR1 MNHEY, CDR2 SMNVEV (reference sequence). This CDR3 is built from 13 residues. The ends lost 8 bases at V and 5 bases at J; junction bases unmatched: 5. The DNA of the CDR3 is TGTGCCAGCGAGGACAGGGTCCAAAACATTCAGTACTTC. As protein: CASEDRVQNIQYF.

In this sample, this clone turned up many times. The chain employs TRBV12-3 or TRBV12-4 and TRBJ1-2; 7 positions match TRBD1. The trim removed 0 bases at V and 8 bases at J, leaving 6 bases unmatched. The CDR3 is 14 residues long. CDR3 coding DNA: TGTGCCAGCAGTTTAGCGAGGACAGGAGGCGGCTACACCTTC. Translation gives CASSLARTGGGYTF.

This clone was seen a few times. V gene TRBV15 combines with J gene TRBJ2-3, with 10 bases that match TRBD2. Unmatched junction bases numbered 6, after V lost 6 bases and J lost 6 bases. The CDR3 spans 14 residues. From germline, CDR1 is LNHNV and CDR2 YYDKDF (reference sequence). CDR3 protein: CATSDSGGPDTQYF. The CDR3 bases are TGTGCCACCAGTGATAGCGGGGGGCCGGATACGCAGTATTTT.

As for this clone: The CDR3 carries no conserved terminal phenylalanine or tryptophan, so it likely arises from a read error. The chain links TRBV4-2 to TRBJ1-1; 7 nucleotides line up with TRBD1. The CDR3 length is 13 residues. Germline V gene data show CDR1 as LGHNA and CDR2 as YNFKEQ. The CDR3 spells CASERQGGTEAFL. The CDR3 nucleotides are TGTGCCAGCGAAAGACAGGGAGGAACTGAGGCTTTCCTT.

There are many counts of this clone. The chain joins TRBV6-1 to TRBJ2-7; 7 bases are shared with TRBD1. From germline, CDR1 is MNHNS and CDR2 SASEGT. J lost 3 bases, V lost 3 bases, and 17 bases had no gene match. CDR3 length equals 18 residues. DNA for the CDR3: TGTGCCAGCAGTGACCCGGGACAGAGCCCAAAAGGGCGCTACGAGCAGTACTTC. Amino acids: CASSDPGQSPKGRYEQYF.

This clone is labeled as medium-sized (0.01 to 0.1%). The CDR3 region is CASSEASGAGTGNYGYTF. The DNA for the CDR3 is TGTGCCAGCAGTGAAGCCAGCGGGGCGGGGACAGGGAACTATGGCTACACCTTC. The V gene is TRBV6-1, the J gene TRBJ1-2, with 9 bases lining up with TRBD1. In germline, CDR1 is MNHNS, CDR2 SASEGT. This CDR3 has 18 residues. Losses at the gene ends were 0 bases for V and 2 bases for J; bases not matched to a gene: 10.

This clone was counted ten times or more. The V and J genes are TRBV12-3 or TRBV12-4 and TRBJ2-3; TRBD2 matches at 12 bases. J lost 4 bases, V lost 6 bases, and 14 bases had no gene match. The CDR3 is made up of 18 amino acids. The CDR3: CASSHTPMTSGGADTQYF. The CDR3 DNA reads TGTGCCAGCAGCCACACCCCCATGACTAGCGGGGGTGCAGATACGCAGTATTTT.

There are a few counts of this clone. The V call is TRBV6-5, the J call TRBJ1-2; maybe TRBD1 (5 bases). This CDR3 is built from 16 residues. Deletions cut 0 bases from V and 10 bases from J, with 21 bases between. In germline, CDR1 is MNHEY, CDR2 SVGAGI. Here the CDR3 DNA reads TGTGCCAGCAGTTACTCTATTTCCCGGGACTTAATCTCCTACACCTTC. It codes for CASSYSISRDLISYTF.

The table lists this clone with many counts. This chain uses TRBV7-2 with TRBJ2-1; TRBD2 aligns across 9 bases. Germline V gene data show CDR1 as SGHTA and CDR2 as FQGNSA. Trimming cost V 1 base and J 7 bases; bases outside gene matches: 2. The CDR3 is 14 amino acids. This CDR3 is CASSLGGGANEQFF. Written as DNA, the CDR3 is TGTGCCAGCAGCTTAGGCGGGGGGGCGAATGAGCAGTTCTTC.

The table lists this clone with many counts. V and J are TRBV20-1 and TRBJ2-7; D perhaps matches TRBD2 (6 bases). The CDR3 is 14 residues long. Germline CDR1 is DFQATT and CDR2 is SNEGSKA (reference sequence). The germline V and J ends were trimmed by 1 base and 1 base, with 11 bases remaining between them. CDR3 coding DNA: TGCAGTGCTAGAGCGTGGGGGGATTCCTACGAGCAGTACTTC. Protein: CSARAWGDSYEQYF.

The sample holds a few counts of this clone. The J gene is TRBJ1-1, the V gene TRBV28; weak D call: TRBD1 (6 bases). The ends were cut back, 3 bases at V and 4 bases at J, with 15 bases in the middle. There are 15 residues in the CDR3. Germline V gene sequence: CDR1 MDHEN, CDR2 SYDVKM. CDR3 in DNA: TGTGCCAGCAGTTTCGACAGGCCAAGAGTCACTGAAGCTTTCTTT. Protein: CASSFDRPRVTEAFF.

This clone was seen repeatedly, ten times or more. The genes are TRBV11-2 and TRBJ2-1, with D perhaps TRBD1 or TRBD2 (5 bases each). V gave up 7 bases and J gave up 0 bases, with 10 bases separating them. The germline CDR1 and CDR2 sequences are SGHAT and FQNNGV. The CDR3 runs 14 residues. CDR3 in DNA: TGTGCCAGCATCCGGGACCACTCCTACAATGAGCAGTTCTTC. It translates to CASIRDHSYNEQFF.

This clone was seen repeatedly, ten times or more. This chain joins TRBV7-2 and TRBJ2-7; TRBD1 matches at 10 bases. Germline lookup yields CDR1 SGHTA and CDR2 FQGNSA. The CDR3 contains 15 residues. Trimming cost V 3 bases and J 5 bases; bases outside gene matches: 7. The CDR3 sequence is CASSLVGTGAHEQYF. The CDR3 bases are TGTGCCAGCAGCTTGGTGGGGACAGGGGCCCACGAGCAGTACTTC.

In its sample, this clone was seen many times. V and J are TRBV6-1 and TRBJ2-5, with D perhaps TRBD2 (7 bases). Germline V gene sequence: CDR1 MNHNS, CDR2 SASEGT. This CDR3 is built from 17 residues. V lost 7 bases, J lost 5 bases, and 26 bases lay in between. DNA of the CDR3: TGTGCCAGCACCCTTGGGACAATGGGACTAACAGGGGAGACCCAGTACTTC. This codes for CASTLGTMGLTGETQYF.

This clone was counted many times. This rearrangement joins TRBV5-4 to TRBJ1-1, with D perhaps matching TRBD1 (6 bases). Deletions cut 4 bases from V and 0 bases from J, with 16 bases between. From germline, CDR1 is SGHNT and CDR2 YYREEE (reference sequence). The CDR3 is made up of 16 amino acids. CDR3 sequence reads: CASSMGGDIVNTEAFF. DNA for the CDR3: TGTGCCAGCAGCATGGGTGGGGACATTGTGAACACTGAAGCTTTCTTT. The entire variable domain, with the rest obtained from reference TRBV5-4 and TRBJ1-1, is as follows: ETGVTQSPTHLIKTRGQQVTLRCSSQSGHNTVSWYQQALGQGPQFIFQYYREEENGRGNFPPRFSGLQFPNYSSELNVNALELDDSALYLCASSMGGDIVNTEAFFGQGTRLTVV.

The table lists this clone with many counts. CDR3 residues: CASGRTGGETQYF. CDR3 DNA: TGTGCCAGCGGCAGGACAGGAGGGGAGACCCAGTACTTC. This rearrangement joins TRBV12-3 or TRBV12-4 to TRBJ2-5; a possible D gene is TRBD1 (7 bases). Trimming removed 8 bases at V and 5 bases at J, with 15 bases between. The CDR3 loop spans 13 amino acids.

Many counts were recorded for this clone. Additional DNA sequences in this sample encode the identical CDR3. This chain joins TRBV5-8 and TRBJ2-3, with D perhaps TRBD1 (6 bases). The CDR3 consists of 14 residues. Between the trimmed V and J ends, which lost 4 bases and 7 bases, there was a span of 16 bases. Looked up from germline, CDR1 is SGHTS and CDR2 is YDEGEE. The CDR3 spells CASSPYTGSNTQYF. CDR3 DNA sequence: TGTGCCAGCAGCCCTTACACAGGGTCGAATACGCAGTATTTT. Full variable domain (outside the CDR3, taken from reference TRBV5-8 and TRBJ2-3): EAGVTQSPTHLIKTRGQQATLRCSPISGHTSVYWYQQALGLGLQFLLWYDEGEERNRGNFPPRFSGRQFPNYSSELNVNALELEDSALYLCASSPYTGSNTQYFGPGTRLTVL.

This clone has ten or more counts. The chain employs TRBV3-1 and TRBJ2-5; possible D gene TRBD2, 5 bases. Trimming removed 0 bases at V and 1 base at J, with 15 bases between. This CDR3 comprises 17 residues. The V gene's germline CDR1 is LGHDT and CDR2 YNNKEL (reference sequence). The CDR3 DNA reads as TGTGCCAGCAGCCAAGAATGGGAGCCTAAAACCCAAGAGACCCAGTACTTC. It codes for CASSQEWEPKTQETQYF.

Concerning this clone itself: Given a much more abundant clone one base away, this may be a read error. The rearrangement uses TRBV11-2 and TRBJ1-1; no reliable D call. The CDR3 sequence is 15 residues long. The germline gives CDR1 SGHAT, CDR2 FQNNGV. CDR3 region: CASSPAGGMISEALF. The DNA of the CDR3 is TGTGCCAGCAGCCCAGCGGGCGGTATGATATCTGAAGCTTTATTT.

This clone was seen many times. Written as DNA, the CDR3 is TGCGCCAGCAGTCTCCTTTTGCGGGGGACAGGTTTTCCCTACGAGCAGTACTTC. Translation gives CASSLLLRGTGFPYEQYF. V usage is TRBV4-1 and J usage is TRBJ2-7, with a possible D match to TRBD1 (8 bases). Trimming removed 6 bases from V and 2 bases from J, with 26 bases in between. The CDR3 runs 18 residues. Germline V lookup: CDR1 MGHRA, CDR2 YSYEKL.